The T cell receptor beta chain under discussion was sequenced for a study of neoadjuvant anti-PD-1 for oral cavity cancer. Across the whole study: Patients without progression got a fourth dose around day 43. The study, taken as a whole, reports: Post-treatment tumors with larger preexisting clones showed more shrinkage.

The ends were cut back, 1 base at V and 2 bases at J, with 17 bases in the middle. The germline CDR1 and CDR2 sequences are SEHNR and FQNEAQ (reference sequence). CDR3 length: 18 residues. The protocol was immunoSEQ multiplex PCR, while the TCRdb copy is restricted to in-frame clones and leaves out a portion. The sample includes approximately 16,000 clones, 40% of them seen just once. The time point here: after neoadjuvant nivolumab, at surgical resection. Concerning this clone itself: What it recognizes is unknown.

The chain joins TRBV7-9 to TRBJ2-2; D unclear. Sample: tumor tissue, taken after nivolumab (anti-PD-1) treatment. This TCR was sampled from a person aged 40 to 85 with oral cavity squamous cell carcinoma. The CDR3 here is CASSLDPNRGLNTGELFF. In nucleotides, the CDR3 is TGTGCCAGCAGCTTAGATCCAAACAGAGGATTAAACACCGGGGAGCTGTTTTTT.